This T cell receptor (beta chain) was documented in a study of shared clonotypes between healthy human individuals. Using immunoSEQ multiplex PCR, the repertoire was profiled, and TCRdb retains in-frame clones only, with some absent. The data hold hundreds of thousands of clones, with almost 97% observed a single time. The V and J ends lost 5 bases and 4 bases respectively, with 23 bases between them. The CDR3 has 17 residues. CDR1 and CDR2 (germline): PRHDT, FYEKMQ (reference sequence). The chain uses TRBV13 and TRBJ2-5; D is possibly TRBD1 or TRBD2 (5 bases each). Sequencing input: naive CD4+ T cells sorted from blood. The subset: CD45RA+ positively selected. The source of this sequence is a woman in her twenties or thirties in good health. CDR3 sequence: CASSLRPGTGLPETQYF. Here the CDR3 DNA reads TGTGCCAGCAGCCTCCGGCCTGGAACAGGACTTCCAGAGACCCAGTACTTC.